The present entry profiles one T cell receptor beta chain with its context. Its binding antigen is unknown. There are no base qualities to consult, and no much larger clone falls within one base. The data are from a study of blood T cell repertoires in COVID-19 (dated by TCRdb to 2018 to 2020). Regarding the research as a whole: Collaborator samples came from the United States, Italy and Spain and covered acute and convalescent phases of COVID-19. The prospective study material was composed of cDNA or gDNA derived from T cells, B-cell-depleted T cells, or PBMCs. Subjects who had been exposed to COVID-19, were actively infected with it, or had recovered from it provided the deeply sampled blood TCRbeta repertoires that made up the dataset. A freely available public database, intended as a resource for researchers studying the immune response to SARS-CoV-2, is where the repertoires were released. Samples were obtained from the ongoing ImmuneRACE study (first 160 participants) and from about 1,300 subjects provided by 6 global collaborators. Nearly every sample came with metadata listing a de-identified subject ID, COVID-19 status, age in years and sex. Where available, HLA class I and class II types were taken from metadata supplied by the sample provider and were not determined by assay-based typing. Beyond this particular receptor, the publication reports: The quantity of clinical and demographic metadata differed by source and by participant and was supplied without curation.

TCRbeta CDR3 regions were amplified from genomic DNA by means of the immunoSEQ Assay, a bias-controlled multiplex PCR. Per the original workflow: The number of nucleated cells in each sample was estimated from the amplification of reference gene primers within the assay. To quantify the absolute abundance of each unique TCRbeta CDR3 rearrangement, sequence reads were collapsed and filtered. Productive Simpson clonality was computed per sample as the square root of Simpson's diversity index over productive rearrangements. TCRdb carries this immuneACCESS record with in-frame sequences only. Its versions omit some clonotypes, under half of them owing to an unresolved V gene in the studies checked, with the rest unexplained. Clonal size and the V and J genes are those of that table, whereas D and trimming came from the DNA. The sample includes approximately 120,000 clones, with around 88% observed a single time. The top ten clones comprise about 6.3% of the sample.

Each collaborating institution followed its own protocols to collect whole blood in K2EDTA tubes. For TCRbeta analysis, collaborators shipped samples as frozen whole blood, isolated PBMCs, or DNA extracted from either of those sample types. V and J are trimmed by 0 bases and 3 bases, and the gene matches miss 3 bases of the junction. CDR1 and CDR2, per the germline V gene (reference sequence), are LGHDT and YNNKEL. The CDR3 contains 17 residues, cysteine and phenylalanine counted. Here the CDR3 DNA is all that survives: 51 bases in frame from base 1. The V and J segments used are TRBV3-1 (or the pseudogene TRBV3-2) and TRBJ2-5; TRBD2 agrees with 14 junctional bases. This TCR derives from a man older than 75 with active or convalescent COVID-19. Sample: peripheral blood. Here the CDR3 is given as CASSQDWGLAGEETQYF. The DNA is as follows: TGTGCCAGCAGCCAAGATTGGGGACTAGCGGGGGAAGAGACCCAGTACTTC.